This T cell receptor beta chain was recorded in a study of blood T cell repertoires in COVID-19. Study-wide context: Sites in the United States, Italy and Spain provided acute and convalescent COVID-19 samples. PBMCs, B-cell-depleted T cells, or T cells were the source of the cDNA or gDNA that made up the material.

V gave up 2 bases and J gave up 12 bases, with 13 bases separating them. The CDR3 has 11 residues. CDR1 is GTSNPN, CDR2 SVGIG, per germline (reference sequence). Sequencing used immunoSEQ multiplex PCR; TCRdb keeps in-frame clones, though not all of them. The data contain about 210,000 clones, over 80% of them singletons. This study enrolled people aged about 18 to 90 from about 24 US geographic areas. The source of this sequence is a man between 18 and 29 years old with acute COVID-19. This sequence joins TRBV30 and TRBJ1-1, with D uncertain. Sequencing was performed on PBMCs or T cells enriched from blood (not recorded which). The CDR3 DNA sequence: TGTGCCTGGAGTCCCAGCCGACTCCCTTTCTTT. Its protein is CAWSPSRLPFF. The full variable domain, rest sourced from reference TRBV30 and TRBJ1-1, is SQTIHQWPATLVQPVGSPLSLECTVEGTSNPNLYWYRQAAGRGLQLLFYSVGIGQISSEVPQNLSASRPQDRQFILSSKKLLLSDSGFYLCAWSPSRLPFFGQGTRLTVV.